This paragraph reports one T cell receptor (beta chain). This clonotype has just a few counts. Its binding antigen is unknown. No much larger clone is present one base from it, and per-base qualities are unavailable. The sample belongs to a study of T-cell reconstitution after alpha-beta-depleted transplantation in children (dated by TCRdb to 2016 to 2017). With respect to the entire study: T-cell immune reconstitution after TCRalphabeta/CD19-depleted allogeneic hematopoietic cell transplantation in children was quantitatively tracked in the study by means of TCR repertoire profiling.

The library came from PCR. TCRdb shows the sequencer as Illumina HiSeq 2500. To normalize quantification of the TCRbeta repertoire, the TCR libraries were built with molecular barcoding that relied on unique molecular identifiers. The public reads were quality trimmed at Q25 with fastp and then assembled into clones with MiXCR by TCRdb, keeping productive beta chains. Every CDR3 protein is listed once, alongside the most common genes and DNA of its rows. This sample gives fewer than 750,000 distinct CDR3 sequences in total; roughly 30% of them show up just once. The ten largest account for approximately 39% of the sample. The intended sense of this specimen's treatment or condition label: allogeneic hematopoietic cell transplantation with graft depleted of TCRalphabeta T cells and CD19 B cells. TCRalphabeta/CD19-depleted allogeneic hematopoietic cell grafts were given to the transplant recipients, all of whom were children.

The study at large found these results: In some patients, the high TCRbeta diversity seen at day 60 was put down to recipient T cells and intrathymic progenitors that had survived conditioning. About two months after transplant, the apparently early recovery of alphabetaT-cell counts reportedly depended on just several hundred clones that had expanded rapidly and came from non-depleted graft cells. The frequencies of hyperexpanded clones fell over the following months, and after one year, T-cell counts and TCRbeta diversity were mostly attributed to newly produced T cells.

CDR1 and CDR2 are read off the germline V gene as SGHRS and YFSETQ. Trimming removed 5 bases from V and 7 bases from J, leaving 16 bases between the germline ends. Measured from the cysteine to the phenylalanine, the CDR3 is 15 residues long. The read is trimmed to its CDR3 DNA, 45 bases read in frame from base 1. The source of this sequence is a boy under two years old with Wiskott-Aldrich syndrome, due to receive a stem cell transplant. The source was PBMCs, collected before TCRalphabeta/CD19-depleted stem cell transplant. In this chain, TRBV5-1 is recombined with TRBJ1-6; the D gene assignment is ambiguous. CDR3 protein: CASRTLPGSNSPLHF. The bases are TGCGCCAGCAGGACCCTACCGGGGTCGAATTCACCCCTCCACTTT.